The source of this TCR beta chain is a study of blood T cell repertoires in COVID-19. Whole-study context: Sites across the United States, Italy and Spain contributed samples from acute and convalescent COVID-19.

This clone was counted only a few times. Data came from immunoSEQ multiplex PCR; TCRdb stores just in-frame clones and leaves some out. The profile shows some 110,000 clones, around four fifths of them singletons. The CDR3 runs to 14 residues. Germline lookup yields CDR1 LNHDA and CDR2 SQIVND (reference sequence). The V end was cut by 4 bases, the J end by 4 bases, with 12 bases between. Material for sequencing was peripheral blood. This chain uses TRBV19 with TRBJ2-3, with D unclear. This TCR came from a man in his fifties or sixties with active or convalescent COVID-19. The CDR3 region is CASSTLNRADTQYF. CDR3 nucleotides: TGTGCCAGTAGTACTCTAAATCGTGCAGATACGCAGTATTTT.